These T cell receptor beta chains were read from a single sample in a study of CD8 T cells in Susac syndrome. TCRdb reanalysed the immunoSEQ multiplex PCR reads using MiXCR and keeps one entry per CDR3 protein. This table holds 200,000 to 250,000 distinct CDR3 sequences, around 96% found once. Sequencing was carried out using CD4+ T cells from PBMCs. All receptors come from a human donor with multiple sclerosis. Each CDR3 is given with its conserved first and last residue. D genes are given only for firm matches. The size of a clone is reported for some rows only, either as once, few or many, or as a class for expanded clones.

>TRBV2|TRBJ1-2|.|.
TGTGCCAGCAGTGAAGAGGACGAGGGATATGGCTACACCTTC
CASSEEDEGYGYTF
>TRBV20-1|TRBJ2-1|TRBD1|.
TGCAGTGCTAGGGGGGACAGGGGTATCGATGAGCAGTTCTTC
CSARGDRGIDEQFF
>TRBV12-3/TRBV12-4|TRBJ1-5|.|.
TGTGCCAGCAGTTCAGGAGGTTCGTCGCCCCAGCATTTT
CASSSGGSSPQHF
>TRBV20-1|TRBJ2-1|.|.
TGCAGTGCTAGAGTTAACAGGCGGAGGGATGAGCAGTTCTTC
CSARVNRRRDEQFF
>TRBV18|TRBJ2-7|.|.
TGTGCCAGCTCACCAGGCGGGACGACCTACGAGCAGTACTTC
CASSPGGTTYEQYF
>TRBV4-2|TRBJ2-3|.|.
TGTGCCAGCAGCCCGCCGGACTACACAGATACGCAGTATTTT
CASSPPDYTDTQYF
>TRBV30|TRBJ2-5|TRBD2|.
TGTGCCTGGAGGACCCCGGGAGGCCTTGAGACCCAGTACTTC
CAWRTPGGLETQYF
>TRBV12-5|TRBJ2-3|.|.
TGTGCTAGTGGTCCAACCACCACGCGCCCCACGCAGTATTTT
CASGPTTTRPTQYF
>TRBV7-9|TRBJ1-1|TRBD1|.
TGTGCCAGCAGGGGGGACAGGGGTTCGTTGACTGAAGCTTTCTTT
CASRGDRGSLTEAFF
>TRBV5-6|TRBJ1-2|TRBD1|.
TGTGCCAGCAGGCGACAGGGGCGCGACTATGGCTACACCTTC
CASRRQGRDYGYTF
>TRBV4-2|TRBJ2-3|TRBD2|once
TGTGCCAGCAGCCAAGACCACCCCCTAGCGGGAGTTCGGGCAGATACGCAGTATTTT
CASSQDHPLAGVRADTQYF
>TRBV3-1|TRBJ2-1|.|.
TGTGCCAGCAGCCAAGATCCCCAGCGGCGCCACAATGAGCAGTTCTTC
CASSQDPQRRHNEQFF
>TRBV7-3|TRBJ2-1|TRBD1|.
TGTGCCAGCAGCTTACCGGGACAGGGATACAATGAGCAGTTCTTC
CASSLPGQGYNEQFF
>TRBV29-1|TRBJ1-1|TRBD1|.
TGCAGCGTTGGAGGACAGGGGGCGAGCACTGAAGCTTTCTTT
CSVGGQGASTEAFF
>TRBV3-1|TRBJ2-7|.|.
TGTGCCAGCAGCGAGGGGCCCGAGGGCTACGAGCAGTACTTC
CASSEGPEGYEQYF
>TRBV7-9|TRBJ1-5|.|once
TGTGCCAGCAGCTTACGTCTTGGCGAGCCCCAGCATTTT
CASSLRLGEPQHF
>TRBV12-3/TRBV12-4|TRBJ1-1|TRBD1|.
TGTGCCAGCAGTACCGGACAGGGGCTGGGCACTGAAGCTTTCTTT
CASSTGQGLGTEAFF